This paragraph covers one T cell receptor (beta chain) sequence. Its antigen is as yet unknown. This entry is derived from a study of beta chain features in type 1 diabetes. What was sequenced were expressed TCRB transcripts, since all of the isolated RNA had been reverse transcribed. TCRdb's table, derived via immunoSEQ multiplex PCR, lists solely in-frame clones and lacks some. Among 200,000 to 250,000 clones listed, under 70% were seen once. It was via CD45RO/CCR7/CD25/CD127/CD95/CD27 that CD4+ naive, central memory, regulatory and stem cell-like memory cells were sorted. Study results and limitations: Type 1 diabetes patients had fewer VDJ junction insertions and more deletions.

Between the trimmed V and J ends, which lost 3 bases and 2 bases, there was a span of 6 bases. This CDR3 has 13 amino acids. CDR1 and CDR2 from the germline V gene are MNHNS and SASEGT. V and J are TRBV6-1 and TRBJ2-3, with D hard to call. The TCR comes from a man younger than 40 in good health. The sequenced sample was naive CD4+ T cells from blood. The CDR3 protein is CASSDGFTDTQYF. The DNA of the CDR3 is TGTGCCAGCAGTGATGGCTTCACAGATACGCAGTATTTT.